Following are 28 T cell receptor beta chains from one sample sequenced in a study of shared clonotypes between healthy human individuals. TCRdb's copy holds only in-frame clones and misses some; the assay was immunoSEQ multiplex PCR. The sample holds around 1.9 million clones; 93% are singletons and the top ten take more than 1.5%. CD45RO-negative CD8 cells positively selected for CCR7 made up the naive population, which excluded terminally differentiated effector memory CD45RA+ cells. The sample taken for sequencing was naive CD8+ T cells from PBMCs. All receptors come from a man younger than 30 in good health. Some clones in this sample may be carry-over from other donors' samples.

The chain joins TRBV5-5 to TRBJ2-2, with D perhaps TRBD1 (6 bases). V lost 3 bases and J lost 1, with 7 bases in between. Per the germline V gene, CDR1 is SGHKS and CDR2 is YYEKEE (reference sequence). The CDR3 covers 14 residues. CDR3 bases: TGTGCCAGCAGCTGGGGACAGAACACCGGGGAGCTGTTTTTT. Translation: CASSWGQNTGELFF.

The gene calls are TRBV9 and TRBJ1-1, with a possible D match to TRBD1 (5 bases). The CDR3 is 12 amino acids. The germline V gene has CDR1 SGDLS and CDR2 YYNGEE. The germline V and J ends were trimmed by 4 bases and 8 bases, with 12 bases remaining between them. The chain's CDR3 is CASSRGGGEAFF. CDR3 nucleotide sequence: TGTGCCAGCAGCCGAGGCGGGGGAGAAGCTTTCTTT.

This clone was seen once. The chain uses TRBV29-1 and TRBJ2-1, with D unclear. The ends were cut back, 6 bases at V and 4 bases at J, with 4 bases in the middle. This CDR3 is built from 10 residues. Per the germline V gene, CDR1 is SQVTM and CDR2 is ANQGSEA. The CDR3 protein is CSVIYNEQFF. The DNA of the CDR3 is TGCAGCGTAATTTACAATGAGCAGTTCTTC.

The V gene is TRBV28, the J gene TRBJ1-4, with 7 bases lining up with TRBD1. CDR1 and CDR2 from the germline V gene are MDHEN and SYDVKM. V was pared by 3 bases and J by 5 bases, with 6 bases of the junction left unmatched. CDR3 length: 15 amino acids. CDR3 protein: CASSLVVRGNEKLFF. The CDR3 coding sequence is TGTGCCAGCAGTTTGGTAGTCAGGGGGAATGAAAAACTGTTTTTT.

The chain carries TRBV5-1 and TRBJ2-3, with TRBD2 matching over 7 bases. V shed 4 bases, J shed 2 bases, and the junction held 10 bases outside the gene matches. The germline CDR1 and CDR2 sequences are SGHRS and YFSETQ. The length of the CDR3 is 16 residues. The CDR3 loop is CASSPVGLGSTDTQYF. The CDR3 bases are TGCGCCAGCAGCCCGGTAGGACTAGGATCCACAGATACGCAGTATTTT. The full variable domain, in which reference TRBV5-1 and TRBJ2-3 provide the parts outside the CDR3, is KAGVTQTPRYLIKTRGQQVTLSCSPISGHRSVSWYQQTPGQGLQFLFEYFSETQRNKGNFPGRFSGRQFSNSRSEMNVSTLELGDSALYLCASSPVGLGSTDTQYFGPGTRLTVL.

The chain has TRBV28 and TRBJ1-5, with D uncertain. Between the trimmed V and J ends, which lost 5 bases and 1 base, there was a span of 12 bases. Germline V lookup: CDR1 MDHEN, CDR2 SYDVKM. CDR3 length equals 15 residues. The CDR3 DNA is TGTGCCAGCAGTCCAAGCACCGGAAGCAATCAGCCCCAGCATTTT. Translated, it gives CASSPSTGSNQPQHF.

The chain links TRBV6-5 to TRBJ1-1; TRBD1 might be the D (5 bases). Looked up from germline, CDR1 is MNHEY and CDR2 is SVGAGI. The V end was cut by 0 bases, the J end by 3 bases, with 14 bases between. The CDR3 is 16 amino acids. CDR3 coding DNA: TGTGCCAGCAGTTACTCTACCGGGGCGGGGGACACTGAAGCTTTCTTT. Its protein is CASSYSTGAGDTEAFF.

The chain has TRBV7-3 and TRBJ2-1, with TRBD2 identical over 7 bases. The CDR3 spans 14 residues. V trimming: 2 bases; J trimming: 10 bases; junction bases outside the gene matches: 8. Germline assignment: CDR1 SGHTA and CDR2 FQGTGA. The CDR3, as DNA: TGTGCCAGCAGCTTATACCAAGGGACTAACGAGCAGTTCTTC. This translates into CASSLYQGTNEQFF. Drawing the rest from reference TRBV7-3 and TRBJ2-1, the complete variable domain is GAGVSQTPSNKVTEKGKYVELRCDPISGHTALYWYRQSLGQGPEFLIYFQGTGAADDSGLPNDRFFAVRPEGSVSTLKIQRTERGDSAVYLCASSLYQGTNEQFFGPGTRLTVL.

The CDR3 sequence is CAGGREGLNTEAFF. The CDR3, as DNA: TGTGCCGGGGGGAGAGAAGGCTTGAACACTGAAGCTTTCTTT. The chain joins TRBV30 to TRBJ1-1; D possibly corresponds to TRBD1 (5 bases). Germline V CDR1 and CDR2: GTSNPN, SVGIG (reference sequence). CDR3 length: 14 amino acids. The V end was cut by 8 bases, the J end by 0 bases, with 16 bases between.

The rearrangement links TRBV4-1 to TRBJ2-7; TRBD2 matches 9 bases. V gave up 1 base and J gave up 6 bases; unmatched junction bases: 7. The CDR3 is made up of 15 amino acids. Germline CDR1 reads MGHRA; CDR2 reads YSYEKL. CDR3 residues: CASSQAGGLAGEQYF. DNA for the CDR3: TGCGCCAGCAGCCAAGCCGGGGGACTAGCAGGCGAGCAGTACTTC.

Points on this clone: Different DNA sequences within this sample yield the same CDR3. This rearrangement joins TRBV9 to TRBJ2-1; D remains ambiguous. V lost 0 bases to trimming and J lost 6 bases, with 4 bases between them. This CDR3 region has 12 residues. Germline lookup yields CDR1 SGDLS and CDR2 YYNGEE. CDR3 in amino acids: CASSVGFNEQFF. Here the CDR3 DNA reads TGTGCCAGCAGCGTAGGGTTCAATGAGCAGTTCTTC. The entire variable domain, with the rest obtained from reference TRBV9 and TRBJ2-1, is as follows: DSGVTQTPKHLITATGQRVTLRCSPRSGDLSVYWYQQSLDQGLQFLIQYYNGEERAKGNILERFSAQQFPDLHSELNLSSLELGDSALYFCASSVGFNEQFFGPGTRLTVL.

This sequence joins TRBV7-9 and TRBJ2-2; possibly TRBD1 for D (6 bases). Trimming shortened V by 3 bases and J by 1 base, and 9 bases separated the two germline ends. The CDR3 has 15 amino acids. Germline V gene data show CDR1 as SEHNR and CDR2 as FQNEAQ (reference sequence). CDR3 sequence reads: CASSFSGQNTGELFF. The CDR3 DNA reads as TGTGCCAGCAGCTTCTCGGGACAGAACACCGGGGAGCTGTTTTTT.

This chain links TRBV9 with TRBJ2-3, with 11 positions matching TRBD2. CDR1 SGDLS and CDR2 YYNGEE come from the germline V gene. This CDR3 has 15 residues. With 4 bases clipped from V and 3 bases from J, the junction kept 4 bases outside the gene matches. CDR3 DNA: TGTGCCAGCAGCCCGGGACTAGCGGTTACAGATACGCAGTATTTT. As protein: CASSPGLAVTDTQYF.

The chain couples TRBV9 to TRBJ1-1, with TRBD1 matching over 9 bases. V dropped 4 bases and J dropped 3; count of bases not matched to a gene: 13. This CDR3 has 17 amino acids. Germline V gives CDR1 SGDLS, CDR2 YYNGEE. The CDR3: CASSPQTGTGSYTEAFF. The CDR3 region has the DNA TGTGCCAGCAGCCCTCAAACCGGGACAGGGTCTTACACTGAAGCTTTCTTT.

The chain links TRBV14 to TRBJ2-7; no clear D. Germline V CDR1 and CDR2: SGHDN, FVKESK. This CDR3 region has 13 residues. Trimming stripped 4 bases from V and 3 bases from J, with 10 bases between. CDR3 in DNA: TGTGCCAGCAGCCCCTCCCTTGTCTACGAGCAGTACTTC. The encoded protein is CASSPSLVYEQYF.

The V call is TRBV7-8, the J call TRBJ2-5, with D perhaps TRBD1 (5 bases). CDR3 size: 15 residues. The ends were cut back, 4 bases at V and 3 bases at J, with 15 bases in the middle. Germline CDR1 SGHVS, CDR2 FQNEAQ. CDR3 loop: CASSSRQITKETQYF. The DNA of the CDR3 is TGTGCCAGCAGCTCCCGACAGATTACGAAAGAGACCCAGTACTTC.

The rearrangement links TRBV19 to TRBJ2-2; tentatively, D is TRBD1 (5 bases). Germline V gene sequence: CDR1 LNHDA, CDR2 SQIVND (reference sequence). This CDR3 is built from 15 residues. V lost 7 bases to trimming and J lost 10 bases, with 22 bases between them. The CDR3 is CASILPSGSPTELFF. CDR3 nucleotide sequence: TGTGCCAGTATTTTACCGTCAGGGTCCCCAACGGAGCTGTTTTTT.

V is TRBV27 and J is TRBJ2-3; D gene uncertain. V lost 3 bases to trimming and J lost 0 bases, with 13 bases between them. The CDR3 spans 16 residues. Germline CDR1 is MNHEY and CDR2 is SMNVEV (reference sequence). CDR3 amino acids: CASSFLRPTSTDTQYF. CDR3 in DNA: TGTGCCAGCAGTTTTCTCAGGCCAACTAGCACAGATACGCAGTATTTT.

This chain uses TRBV10-1 with TRBJ1-1; the D is unclear. In germline, CDR1 is WNHNN, CDR2 SYGVQD (reference sequence). Deletions cut 5 bases from V and 0 bases from J, with 7 bases between. CDR3 length equals 13 residues. CDR3 region: CASSPRLNTEAFF. As DNA, the CDR3 is TGCGCCAGCAGTCCGCGACTGAACACTGAAGCTTTCTTT.

The chain links TRBV29-1 to TRBJ2-5, with D possibly being TRBD1 (6 bases). CDR3 length equals 14 residues. Germline-derived CDR1 and CDR2 are SQVTM and ANQGSEA. The V end lost 5 bases, the J end lost 1 base, and 14 bases lay between the germline ends. The CDR3: CSVQDSSLQETQYF. The CDR3 DNA follows: TGCAGCGTTCAGGACAGCTCACTCCAAGAGACCCAGTACTTC.

This chain connects TRBV14 to TRBJ2-1, with D perhaps TRBD1 (6 bases). The V end lost 4 bases, the J end lost 5 bases, and 12 bases lay between the germline ends. Germline assignment: CDR1 SGHDN and CDR2 FVKESK. This CDR3 is built from 14 residues. For the CDR3, the DNA is TGTGCCAGCAGCCGTCGGACAGACGACAATGAGCAGTTCTTC. It codes for CASSRRTDDNEQFF.

This rearrangement joins TRBV27 to TRBJ2-7; TRBD2 aligns across 7 bases. The CDR3 consists of 15 residues. CDR1 and CDR2 (germline): MNHEY, SMNVEV (reference sequence). Trimming cost V 3 bases and J 3 bases; bases outside gene matches: 8. CDR3 sequence: CASSLGGNYLYEQYF. CDR3 DNA sequence: TGTGCCAGCAGTTTGGGGGGGAACTACCTCTACGAGCAGTACTTC.

As to this clone: At the DNA level, this CDR3 is encoded by other sequences in the same sample as well. V is TRBV7-9 and J is TRBJ2-5, with TRBD2 matching 9 bases. The length of the CDR3 is 14 residues. The junction had 3 bases not matched to a gene; V was cut back by 5 bases and J by 2 bases. Germline V gives CDR1 SEHNR, CDR2 FQNEAQ (reference sequence). CDR3 protein: CASSASGAQETQYF. DNA for the CDR3: TGTGCCAGCAGCGCTAGCGGGGCTCAAGAGACCCAGTACTTC.

The chain recombines TRBV29-1 with TRBJ2-1, with D uncertain. Trimming took 2 bases from V and 9 from J, leaving 11 bases between them. This CDR3 comprises 12 residues. Germline assignment: CDR1 SQVTM and CDR2 ANQGSEA. CDR3 sequence reads: CSVEIPPSEQFF. CDR3 DNA sequence: TGCAGCGTTGAAATCCCCCCCAGTGAGCAGTTCTTC.

The chain recombines TRBV15 with TRBJ2-7; maybe TRBD1 (6 bases). V was cut by 5 bases and J by 5 bases, with 13 bases left in between. The germline gives CDR1 LNHNV, CDR2 YYDKDF (reference sequence). This CDR3 is 13 amino acids long. The CDR3 region has the DNA TGTGCCACCAGCTCTGGACAGTTCAACGAGCAGTACTTC. This encodes CATSSGQFNEQYF.

The CDR3 nucleotides are TGTGCCAGCAGTTTCTCCCGGGGGGCTAGCGGGAGTCTAACCTACAATGAGCAGTTCTTC. This codes for CASSFSRGASGSLTYNEQFF. The V and J genes are TRBV28 and TRBJ2-1, with TRBD2 matching over 10 bases. The trim removed 3 bases at V and 2 bases at J, leaving 16 bases unmatched. The CDR3 contains 20 residues. Germline V CDR1 and CDR2: MDHEN, SYDVKM.

In regard to this clone: A much larger clone differs by one base, so this may be a read error. In the same sample, other DNA sequences code for this CDR3. This sequence joins TRBV27 and TRBJ2-7; TRBD1 might be the D (6 bases). The ends were cut back, 4 bases at V and 0 bases at J, with 7 bases in the middle. The CDR3 loop spans 13 amino acids. Germline values: CDR1 MNHEY, CDR2 SMNVEV (reference sequence). CDR3 bases: TGTGCCAGCAGTTGGGGGCGCTCCTACGAGCAGTACTTC. Translated, it gives CASSWGRSYEQYF.

The rearrangement links TRBV5-6 to TRBJ2-1; D is uncertain. The ends were cut back, 5 bases at V and 8 bases at J, with 23 bases in the middle. CDR1 SGHDT and CDR2 YYEEEE come from the germline V gene. The CDR3 is 16 residues long. The CDR3 DNA follows: TGTGCCAGCAGTCTTGCCGGCCAATTTGCCCTGCATGAGCAGTTCTTC. It specifies CASSLAGQFALHEQFF.